Listed below are T cell receptor beta chains from one sample, sequenced in a study of T cell responses to AZD1222 COVID-19 vaccine. Data came from immunoSEQ multiplex PCR; TCRdb stores just in-frame clones and leaves some out. This table holds more than 150,000 clones, 94% found once. Sequenced here: peripheral blood, sampled on day 0 of AZD1222 vaccination. The receptors stem from an adult in good health. Each CDR3 is given with its conserved first and last residue. The D gene is left open where the match is weak. Size is stated for part of the rows, as once, few or many counts, or as a class when the clone is expanded.

j_call: TRBJ2-7; d_call: TRBD2; clone_size: .; v_call: TRBV3-1/TRBV3-2; cdr3_aa: CASSQGSGRGSYEQYF; cdr3_nt: TGTGCCAGCAGCCAAGGTAGCGGGAGGGGCTCCTACGAGCAGTACTTC
j_call: TRBJ1-1; d_call: .; clone_size: .; v_call: TRBV25-1; cdr3_aa: CASSDLLGNTEAFF; cdr3_nt: TGTGCCAGCAGTGACTTATTGGGGAACACTGAAGCTTTCTTT
j_call: TRBJ1-5; d_call: .; clone_size: .; v_call: TRBV19; cdr3_aa: CASTGASNQPQHF; cdr3_nt: TGTGCCAGTACCGGAGCTAGCAATCAGCCCCAGCATTTT
j_call: TRBJ2-5; d_call: TRBD2; clone_size: .; v_call: TRBV29-1; cdr3_aa: CSAAGRLAGGTQYF; cdr3_nt: TGCAGCGCCGCCGGCCGACTAGCCGGTGGGACCCAGTACTTC
j_call: TRBJ2-1; d_call: TRBD2; clone_size: .; v_call: TRBV27; cdr3_aa: CASTLGTSGRSSYNEQFF; cdr3_nt: TGTGCCAGCACACTAGGGACTAGCGGGAGGAGCTCCTACAATGAGCAGTTCTTC
j_call: TRBJ1-1; d_call: TRBD1; clone_size: .; v_call: TRBV7-9; cdr3_aa: CASSSSGTVGEAFF; cdr3_nt: TGTGCCAGCAGTTCCTCCGGGACAGTCGGTGAAGCTTTCTTT
j_call: TRBJ1-1; d_call: TRBD1; clone_size: .; v_call: TRBV3-1/TRBV3-2; cdr3_aa: CASSHSTTGQGGNTEAFF; cdr3_nt: TGTGCCAGCAGCCATTCGACAACGGGACAGGGGGGGAACACTGAAGCTTTCTTT
j_call: TRBJ2-6; d_call: .; clone_size: .; v_call: TRBV5-6; cdr3_aa: CASSLAGAGANVLTF; cdr3_nt: TGTGCCAGCAGCTTGGCAGGGGCTGGGGCCAACGTCCTGACTTTC
j_call: TRBJ2-1; d_call: TRBD2; clone_size: .; v_call: TRBV19; cdr3_aa: CASSIGRLAGRSNEQFF; cdr3_nt: TGTGCCAGTAGTATCGGCAGACTAGCGGGAAGGTCTAATGAGCAGTTCTTC
j_call: TRBJ2-7; d_call: TRBD1; clone_size: .; v_call: TRBV6-6; cdr3_aa: CASSPRDTGGNEQYF; cdr3_nt: TGTGCCAGCAGTCCCCGGGACACAGGGGGCAACGAGCAGTACTTC
j_call: TRBJ2-2; d_call: TRBD2; clone_size: .; v_call: TRBV7-2; cdr3_aa: CASSLSSGRAHGELFF; cdr3_nt: TGTGCCAGCAGCTTATCTAGCGGGAGGGCCCACGGGGAGCTGTTTTTT
j_call: TRBJ2-7; d_call: .; clone_size: .; v_call: TRBV7-9; cdr3_aa: CASSLALYEQYF; cdr3_nt: TGTGCCAGCAGCTTAGCCCTTTATGAGCAGTACTTC
j_call: TRBJ1-5; d_call: .; clone_size: .; v_call: TRBV30; cdr3_aa: CAWSVGGSESNQPQHF; cdr3_nt: TGTGCCTGGAGTGTAGGAGGCTCGGAAAGCAATCAGCCCCAGCATTTT
j_call: TRBJ2-1; d_call: TRBD2; clone_size: .; v_call: TRBV5-4; cdr3_aa: CASSRPSGSSYNEQFF; cdr3_nt: TGTGCCAGCAGCCGGCCCAGCGGGAGCTCCTACAATGAGCAGTTCTTC
j_call: TRBJ2-1; d_call: TRBD2; clone_size: once; v_call: TRBV5-6; cdr3_aa: CASSLTLAGGNEQFF; cdr3_nt: TGTGCCAGCAGCTTGACACTAGCGGGAGGGAATGAGCAGTTCTTC
j_call: TRBJ2-5; d_call: .; clone_size: .; v_call: TRBV7-2; cdr3_aa: CASSYPRETQYF; cdr3_nt: TGTGCCAGCAGTTATCCTCGGGAGACCCAGTACTTC
j_call: TRBJ2-1; d_call: TRBD1; clone_size: .; v_call: TRBV7-3; cdr3_aa: CASSSSGGNPYNEQFF; cdr3_nt: TGTGCCAGCAGCTCCTCAGGGGGTAACCCTTACAATGAGCAGTTCTTC
j_call: TRBJ1-2; d_call: .; clone_size: .; v_call: TRBV7-3; cdr3_aa: CASSSRFPPF; cdr3_nt: TGTGCCAGCAGCTCCCGTTTTCCCCCCTTC
j_call: TRBJ1-4; d_call: .; clone_size: .; v_call: TRBV21-1; cdr3_aa: CASSKRGREEEKLFF; cdr3_nt: TGTGCCAGCAGCAAACGTGGACGGGAGGAAGAAAAACTGTTTTTT
j_call: TRBJ2-7; d_call: .; clone_size: .; v_call: TRBV2; cdr3_aa: CASSYEQYF; cdr3_nt: TGTGCCAGCTCCTACGAGCAGTACTTC
j_call: TRBJ2-3; d_call: .; clone_size: .; v_call: TRBV5-1; cdr3_aa: CASSLALGGRTDTQYF; cdr3_nt: TGCGCCAGCAGCTTGGCCCTCGGGGGCAGGACAGATACGCAGTATTTT
j_call: TRBJ1-2; d_call: .; clone_size: .; v_call: TRBV1; cdr3_aa: CTSSQGPNNYGYTF; cdr3_nt: TGCACCAGCAGCCAAGGACCCAACAACTATGGCTACACCTTC